This TCR gamma chain was sequenced during a study of Vδ1+ human thymocytes listed by TCRdb under 2018. About the full investigation: mRNA-level TRG and TRD CDR3 repertoires of highly purified Vdelta1+ thymocytes from young children were characterised as a data resource. Earlier work had validated the multiplex-based CDR3 amplicon strategy against 5'RACE-based methods for generating CDR3 amplicons. What the study reported, not specific to this receptor: Thymic TRG and TRD repertoires appeared highly polyclonal with Gaussian CDR3 length distributions, unlike oligoclonal peripheral blood repertoires. Because unexpected Vdelta2 sequences could lead to misinterpretation of bulk repertoire data, the authors recommended using highly purified populations and validating at the single-cell level. Despite high sort purity, about 19% of thymic TRD sequences were Vdelta2 (and few Vdelta3), unlike peripheral blood Vdelta1+ controls. Because no clustering by age or sex was observed, donors were not stratified by these variables in the analyses. Donors shared many TRG clonotypes (up to about 6.9x10^3), but TRD repertoires were essentially private, with at most 120 shared.

Thymic samples were depleted of alphabeta T cells, then CD3+ TCRVdelta1+ TCRVdelta2- thymocytes were FACS-sorted. A purity of about 97% to 99.6% was achieved for sorted Vdelta1+ thymocytes. The thymic specimens were obtained from several paediatric patients who were undergoing corrective cardiac surgery and ranged in age from roughly 5 days to 17 months. Thymic tissue was dispersed and mononuclear cells isolated on a Histopaque-1077 density gradient. For staining, the antibodies used were anti-TCRVdelta1 clone TS8.2, anti-TCRVdelta2 clone B6, anti-CD3 clone HIT3a and anti-TCRalphabeta clone IP26. The table lists this clone with a few counts. Its antigen target is currently unknown. The sample holds no much larger clone one base away, and base qualities are not on file. Other nucleotide sequences in the sample specify the same CDR3. RNA extraction was performed with the RNeasy mini kit, and reverse transcription was done with Superscript III. To generate the CDR3 amplicons, a multiplex PCR was run using pooled V-gene forward primers together with a constant-region reverse primer that carried Illumina adaptor overhangs. After gel purification, the amplicons were indexed with Nextera index primers over approximately 8 extra PCR cycles and then purified using AMPure XP beads. The libraries were sequenced on an Illumina MiSeq using paired-end 250 bp reads, dual indexing and a roughly 19% PhiX spike-in. As for the authors' bioinformatics: FastQC was used to check read quality, and ea-utils fastq-join was used to merge TRG read pairs. Sequences were annotated with IMGT/HighV-QUEST, keeping only productive sequences with unambiguous V-gene assignment; clonotypes were defined by identical CDR3 sequence. Downstream analysis used VDJtools 1.1.1, tcR 2.2.3, Treemap and vegan Shannon diversity in R 3.4.4. Clonotypes were called again by TCRdb from the public reads via CATT, and duplicate nucleotide sequences were then merged into one entry. The V and J calls were not made by the authors but by TCRdb's processing. Across this sample there are over 25,000 gamma-chain clones, with 20% seen only once. Together, the top ten hold 1.8% of the sample.

Reading the germline V gene gives CDR1 EGSTGY and CDR2 YDSYTSSV. From the cysteine through the phenylalanine, the CDR3 covers 13 amino acids. The retained sequence is limited to the CDR3, 39 bases, with the frame set at the first base. Germline trimming amounts to 0 bases on V and 7 bases on J, with 6 as the count of junction bases outside the gene matches. Source material: Vdelta1+ gamma-delta thymocytes from the thymus. The sample's cell subset or site label, in plain terms: FACS-sorted CD3+ TCRalphabeta- TCRVdelta1+ TCRVdelta2- thymocytes. This sequence uses TRGV4 and TRGJ1 or TRGJ2. This TCR was recovered from a boy under two years old who had congenital heart surgery. The nucleotide sequence reads as follows: TGTGCCACCTGGGATGGGCTTTACTATAAGAAACTCTTT. Its translation reads: CATWDGLYYKKLF.